Below, one T cell receptor (beta chain) is given with its context. Its specificity is not known. TCRdb re-analysed the reads in MiXCR, keeping a single row per CDR3 protein. The profile shows 450,000 to 600,000 distinct CDR3 sequences, approximately 42% of them singletons. Germline V gives CDR1 MNHNS, CDR2 SASEGT. The ends lost 5 bases at V and 3 bases at J; junction bases unmatched: 6. This CDR3 is built from 15 residues. This sample was taken from a study of T cell repertoires in cytomegalovirus infection. Study summary: Epitope selection comprised recently identified HLA-C-restricted CMV epitopes and well-studied HLA-B-restricted CMV epitopes. Matching HLA type and CMV infection were both indicated by public TCR beta signatures. Study-wide results and caveats: HLA-C-restricted CMV-specific TCR beta clonotypes prevailed in the ex vivo response.

The chain carries TRBV6-1 and TRBJ1-5; TRBD1 aligns across 8 bases. Sequencing used cultured PBMCs, obtained from culture after CMV antigen stimulation. The receptor was derived from a human donor in good health (CMV status not recorded). Some clones in this sample may be carry-over from other donors' samples. CDR3 DNA sequence: TGTGCCAGCAGTCCCCGGACAGGGCCCAATCAGCCCCAGCATTTT. Protein product: CASSPRTGPNQPQHF.